This T cell receptor beta chain was observed in a study of OX40 agonist ivuxolimab in advanced cancers. For the study at large: Of the participants, over 30% had some prior anti-PD-1, anti-PD-L1 or anti-CTLA-4 therapy, which was allowed.

Generated by immunoSEQ multiplex PCR, the TCRdb table keeps only in-frame clones and is missing some. The data hold fewer than 55,000 clones, with about 87% observed a single time. The receptor's source is an adult with an advanced solid tumor such as melanoma, head and neck, liver or kidney cancer. The sequencing here drew on CD4+ or CD8+ T cells sorted from blood, taken in a trial of the OX40 agonist ivuxolimab.

This CDR3 reads CASSPRDSTYEQYF. The CDR3, as DNA: TGCGCCAGCAGCCCTCGGGACAGTACCTACGAGCAGTACTTC. J is TRBJ2-7 and V is TRBV4-1, with 7 bases aligning to TRBD1. V gave up 4 bases and J gave up 2 bases; unmatched junction bases: 5. The CDR3 contains 14 residues. Germline values: CDR1 MGHRA, CDR2 YSYEKL.